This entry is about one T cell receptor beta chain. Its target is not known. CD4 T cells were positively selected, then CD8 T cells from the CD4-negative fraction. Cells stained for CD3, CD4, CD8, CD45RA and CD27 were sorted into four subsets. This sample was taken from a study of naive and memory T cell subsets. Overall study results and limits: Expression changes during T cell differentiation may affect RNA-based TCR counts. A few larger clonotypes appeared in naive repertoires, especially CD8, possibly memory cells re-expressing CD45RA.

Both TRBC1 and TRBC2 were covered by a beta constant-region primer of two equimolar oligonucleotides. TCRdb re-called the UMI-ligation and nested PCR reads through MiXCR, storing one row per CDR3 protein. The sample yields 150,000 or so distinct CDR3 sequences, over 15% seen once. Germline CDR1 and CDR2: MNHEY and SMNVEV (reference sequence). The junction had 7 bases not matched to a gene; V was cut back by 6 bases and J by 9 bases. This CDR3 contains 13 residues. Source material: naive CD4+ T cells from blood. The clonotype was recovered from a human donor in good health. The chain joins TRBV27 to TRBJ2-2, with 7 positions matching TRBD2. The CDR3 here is CASRKNGGRELFF. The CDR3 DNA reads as TGTGCCAGCAGAAAAAACGGGGGGAGGGAGCTGTTTTTT.